Below are 9 T cell receptor beta chains sequenced from a single sample in a study of T cell clonality in common variable immunodeficiency. The method was immunoSEQ multiplex PCR; TCRdb's version includes in-frame clones alone and lacks a portion of them. Listed for the sample are about 81,000 clones, none seen a single time. Sequencing input: peripheral blood mononuclear cells. The receptors were sampled from a person aged 18 to 70 in good health.

Points on this clone: The read falls 3 residues short of the CDR3 end, and the missing part is taken from the germline J gene. This chain links TRBV7-9 with TRBJ1-2; no clear D gene. Germline values: CDR1 SEHNR, CDR2 FQNEAQ (reference sequence). There are 13 residues in the CDR3. CDR3 residues: CATPPDITDTYTF. The covered CDR3 bases are TGTGCCACCCCGCCCGACATCACAGATACC.

On this clone itself: A read error is possible here, since a much larger clone lies one base away. The read stops 3 residues short of the end of the CDR3; the missing end is completed from the germline J gene. The V and J genes are TRBV7-9 and TRBJ2-4; 8 bases align to TRBD2. CDR3 length: 13 amino acids. CDR1 and CDR2 (germline): SEHNR, FQNEAQ (reference sequence). The CDR3 bases that were read are TGTGCCAGCGAGCGGGGGCCGGGGGACACT. Amino acids: CASERGPGDT. The whole CDR3 sequence is CASERGPGDTQYF.

This clone was found many times. The sequenced part of the CDR3 DNA is TGTGCCAGCAGCTCAGACAGGGATACTGGC. It is translated as CASSSDRDTG. The whole CDR3 sequence reads CASSSDRDTGYTF. The chain joins TRBV7-3 to TRBJ1-2; TRBD1 agrees at 7 bases. The read is 3 residues too short to cover the CDR3 end, so that end is filled in from the germline J gene. V was pared by 4 bases and J by 7 bases, with 6 bases of the junction left unmatched. The CDR3 is 13 amino acids. The V gene's germline CDR1 is SGHTA and CDR2 FQGTGA.

This clone was detected ten times or more. The CDR3 end falls 3 residues outside the read, so it is completed with the germline J gene. The chain recombines TRBV10-3 with TRBJ1-1, with D perhaps matching TRBD1 (6 bases). CDR1 ENHRY and CDR2 SYGVKD come from the germline V gene. V lost 0 bases and J lost 6, with 14 bases in between. This CDR3 has 15 amino acids. Incomplete CDR3 DNA: TGTGCCATCAGTGAGTCAGGCAGGGGTAGTCCTGAA. Translation: CAISESGRGSPE. In full, the CDR3 is CAISESGRGSPEAFF.

At least ten counts were recorded for this clone. The read stops 3 residues short of the end of the CDR3; the missing end is completed from the germline J gene. The J gene is TRBJ2-7, the V gene TRBV4-1, with 10 bases that match TRBD1. Germline V gene data show CDR1 as MGHRA and CDR2 as YSYEKL. The CDR3 has 15 residues. The ends lost 2 bases at V and 2 bases at J; junction bases unmatched: 3. CDR3 loop: CASSQIGTGAYEQYF. CDR3 bases read: TGCGCCAGCAGCCAAATCGGGACAGGGGCCTACGAG.

Comments on this clone: The read falls 3 residues short of the CDR3 end, and the missing part is taken from the germline J gene. This sequence joins TRBV5-1 and TRBJ2-5; D perhaps matches TRBD2 (7 bases). CDR1 and CDR2 from the germline V gene are SGHRS and YFSETQ. There are 16 residues in the CDR3. Trimming cost V 0 bases and J 4 bases, with 16 bases left between them. CDR3 bases read: TGCGCCAGCAGCTTGGTGGGGGGGGGCTTCGGAGAGACC. Amino acids: CASSLVGGGFGET. The entire CDR3 is CASSLVGGGFGETQYF.

This clone was recorded many times. The read terminates 3 residues before the CDR3 end, so the remaining end is supplied by the germline J gene. This chain uses TRBV7-2 with TRBJ2-1; TRBD2 matches at 11 bases. The V gene's germline CDR1 is SGHTA and CDR2 FQGNSA. This CDR3 contains 16 residues. Trimming cost V 0 bases and J 5 bases; bases outside gene matches: 3. CDR3 protein: CASSLAPSGRHNEQFF. The CDR3 bases that were read are TGTGCCAGCAGCTTAGCTCCTAGCGGGAGGCACAATGAG.

This clone has ten or more counts. The read halts 3 residues ahead of the CDR3 end, with the missing end drawn from the germline J gene. The gene calls are TRBV7-3 and TRBJ2-3, with 14 bases identical to TRBD2. Trimming cost V 4 bases and J 6 bases; bases outside gene matches: 6. This CDR3 has 16 residues. CDR1 and CDR2 from the germline V gene are SGHTA and FQGTGA. Here the CDR3 reads CASSSGLAGAEDTQYF. CDR3 bases read: TGTGCCAGCAGCTCGGGACTAGCGGGAGCGGAGGATACG.

This clone showed up many times. The read terminates 3 residues before the CDR3 end, so the remaining end is supplied by the germline J gene. The chain recombines TRBV19 with TRBJ2-4; D remains ambiguous. Between the trimmed V and J ends, which lost 2 bases and 5 bases, there was a span of 10 bases. Germline V gives CDR1 LNHDA, CDR2 SQIVND (reference sequence). The CDR3 is 14 residues long. This CDR3 reads CASSIKSQQNIQYF. Partial CDR3 DNA: TGTGCCAGTAGTATAAAATCACAACAAAACATT. The whole variable domain, remainder taken from reference TRBV19 and TRBJ2-4, is DGGITQSPKYLFRKEGQNVTLSCEQNLNHDAMYWYRQDPGQGLRLIYYSQIVNDFQKGDIAEGYSVSREKKESFPLTVTSAQKNPTAFYLCASSIKSQQNIQYFGAGTRLSVL.